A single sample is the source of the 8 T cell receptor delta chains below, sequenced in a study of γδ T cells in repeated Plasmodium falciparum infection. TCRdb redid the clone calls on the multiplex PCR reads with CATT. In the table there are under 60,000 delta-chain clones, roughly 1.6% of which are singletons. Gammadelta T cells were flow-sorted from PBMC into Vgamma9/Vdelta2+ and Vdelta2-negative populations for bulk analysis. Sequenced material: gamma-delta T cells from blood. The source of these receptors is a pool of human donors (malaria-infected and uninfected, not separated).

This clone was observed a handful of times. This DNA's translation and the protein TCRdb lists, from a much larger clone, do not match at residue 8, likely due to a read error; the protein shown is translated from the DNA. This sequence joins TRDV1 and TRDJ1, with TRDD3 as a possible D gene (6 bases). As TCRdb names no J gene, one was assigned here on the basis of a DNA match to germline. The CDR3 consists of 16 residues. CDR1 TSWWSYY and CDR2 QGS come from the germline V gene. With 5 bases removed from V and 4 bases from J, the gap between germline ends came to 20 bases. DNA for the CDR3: TGTGCTCTTGGGCAGCCTTGGGGGCGGAGGAACGATAAACTCATCTTT. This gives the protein CALGQPWGRRNDKLIF.

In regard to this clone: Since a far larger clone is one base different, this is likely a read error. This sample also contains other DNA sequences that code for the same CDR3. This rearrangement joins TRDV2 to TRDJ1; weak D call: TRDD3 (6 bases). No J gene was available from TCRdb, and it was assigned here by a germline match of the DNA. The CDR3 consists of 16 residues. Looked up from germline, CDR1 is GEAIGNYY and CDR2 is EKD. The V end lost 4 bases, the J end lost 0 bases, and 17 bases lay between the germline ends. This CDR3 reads CACDTVGGRYTDKLIF. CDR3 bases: TGTGCCTGTGATACCGTTGGGGGCCGCTACACCGATAAACTCATCTTT.

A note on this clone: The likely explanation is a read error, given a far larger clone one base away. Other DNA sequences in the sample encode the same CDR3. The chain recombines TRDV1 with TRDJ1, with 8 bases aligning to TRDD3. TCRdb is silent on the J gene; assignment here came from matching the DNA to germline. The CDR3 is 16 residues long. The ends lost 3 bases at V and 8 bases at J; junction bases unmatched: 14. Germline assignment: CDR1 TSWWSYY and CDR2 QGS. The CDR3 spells CALGELRTWGSTKLIF. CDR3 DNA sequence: TGTGCTCTTGGGGAGCTTCGGACCTGGGGGAGTACAAAACTCATCTTT.

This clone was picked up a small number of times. Here the CDR3 reads CALGEVQLILRWIRDTDRLIF. The CDR3 DNA is TGTGCTCTTGGGGAAGTTCAGCTGATCCTCAGGTGGATACGCGACACCGACAGACTCATCTTT. The chain recombines TRDV1 with TRDJ1; 7 bases are shared with TRDD3. The J gene, absent from TCRdb, was called here by matching the DNA to germline. The CDR3 consists of 21 residues. CDR1 is TSWWSYY and CDR2 is QGS in the germline V gene. V dropped 2 bases and J dropped 10; count of bases not matched to a gene: 31.

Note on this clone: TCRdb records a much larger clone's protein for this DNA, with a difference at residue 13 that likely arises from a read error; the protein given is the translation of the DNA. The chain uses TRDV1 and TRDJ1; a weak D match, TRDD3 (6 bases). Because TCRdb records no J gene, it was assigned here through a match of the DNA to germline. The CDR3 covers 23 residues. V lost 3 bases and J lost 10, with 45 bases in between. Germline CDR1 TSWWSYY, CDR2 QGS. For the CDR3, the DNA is TGTGCTCTTGGGGACTCGACCTTCAACGGCATACGAGACGGCTGGGGCCCGACCGGGGGACTCATCTTT. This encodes CALGDSTFNGIRDGWGPTGGLIF.

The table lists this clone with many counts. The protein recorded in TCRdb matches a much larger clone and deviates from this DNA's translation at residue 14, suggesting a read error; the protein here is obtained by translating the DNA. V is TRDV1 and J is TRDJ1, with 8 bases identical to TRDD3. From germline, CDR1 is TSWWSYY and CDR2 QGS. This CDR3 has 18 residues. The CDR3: CALGAHYLWWGITGKLIF. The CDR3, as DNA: TGTGCTCTTGGGGCCCACTACCTCTGGTGGGGGATCACCGGTAAACTCATCTTT.

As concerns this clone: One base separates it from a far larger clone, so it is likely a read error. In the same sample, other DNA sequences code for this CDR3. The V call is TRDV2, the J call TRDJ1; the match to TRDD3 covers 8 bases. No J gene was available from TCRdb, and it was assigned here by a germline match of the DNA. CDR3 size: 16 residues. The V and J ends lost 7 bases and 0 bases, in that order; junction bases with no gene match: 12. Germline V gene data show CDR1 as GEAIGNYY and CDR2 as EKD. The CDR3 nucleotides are TGTGCCTGCGACTCCCTTACTGGGGGTTACACCGATAAACTCATCTTT. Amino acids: CACDSLTGGYTDKLIF.

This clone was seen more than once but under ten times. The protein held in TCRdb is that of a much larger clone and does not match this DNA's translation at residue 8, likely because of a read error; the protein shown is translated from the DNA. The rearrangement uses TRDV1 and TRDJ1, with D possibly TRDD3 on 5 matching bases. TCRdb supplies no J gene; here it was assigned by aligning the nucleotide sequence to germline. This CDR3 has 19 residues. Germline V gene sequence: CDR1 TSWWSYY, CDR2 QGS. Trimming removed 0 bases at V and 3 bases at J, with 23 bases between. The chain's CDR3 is CALGELRVYPGRKADKLIF. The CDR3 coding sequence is TGTGCTCTTGGGGAACTCAGGGTCTACCCGGGGAGAAAGGCCGATAAACTCATCTTT.